This T cell receptor beta chain was obtained from a study of T cell responses to AZD1222 COVID-19 vaccine (dated by TCRdb to the early 2020s). In terms of the full investigation: Because spike-specific TCR depth and breadth did not differ between the two schedules, AZD1222 recipients who got a second dose at roughly 4 weeks were pooled with those who got a second dose at roughly 12 weeks. TCR sequencing was performed for about 250 trial participants, of whom 207 were given two doses of AZD1222 and some 26 were given two doses of MenACWY control vaccine. Trial participants were enrolled by age into 18-55, 56-69 and 70-plus year subgroups, with approximately 150, 28 and 58 TCR-sequenced participants respectively.

Points on this clone: Its antigen has not been determined. Nothing much larger sits one base from this clone, and base qualities are not available.

The CDR3 regions of human TCRbeta chains were subjected to immunosequencing. As for the original processing: Repertoire TCRs were matched against a reference library of SARS-CoV-2-specific TCRs generated with the MIRA antigen-specificity platform. Breadth meant the fraction of unique TCRs that were SARS-CoV-2-associated, whereas depth meant the fraction of total T cells that were SARS-CoV-2-associated. Each spike-specific TCR was assigned to its reactive spike region and to a CD4 or CD8 class using the MIRA data. Log10-transformed breadth and depth values were compared by one-way ANOVA with Sidak's multiple comparisons tests. TCRdb took over this immuneACCESS table, retaining in-frame rearrangements with V and J assigned. Such tables are incomplete; in checked studies, under half of the missing clones stem from an unresolved V gene, and the remainder is unexplained. For V, J and clone size, that table is used; D and trimming come from the DNA. The sample has under 150,000 clones on record, 90% to 95% of them singletons. The ten top clones hold approximately 3.1% of the sample.

What the research found in general, with its limitations: Conclusions about previously exposed vaccinees are limited, since just five or six AZD1222 recipients were seropositive for SARS-CoV-2 at baseline. CD4 TCRs associated with the vaccine covered the entire spike protein, and the dominant responses were in regions 160-218 and 743-854. Participants were mostly white British, with more females than males. The authors suggested clonal diversity may have been underestimated. Reportedly, almost half of the unique spike-specific TCRs recognized epitopes lying outside the regions that are mutated in the B.1.351 and B.1.1.7 variants. The 56-69-year group was small, and its depth increase did not reach significance, likely because of low power. Spike-specific TCR breadth and depth rose significantly after two AZD1222 doses compared with day 0 and with MenACWY recipients. Because no day 14 peak-response samples were available, repertoires were characterized only after the peak T cell response.

The label giving this sample's time point can be read as: baseline before first vaccination. Samples from vaccinated people were obtained from the UK trials COV001 and COV002, which included a single-blind randomized controlled phase 2/3 trial of AZD1222 (ChAdOx1 nCoV-19) in healthy adults. For TCRbeta chain sequencing, PBMC samples from trial participants were taken at day 0 and at day 28 after the second dose. The sequencing used peripheral blood, collected on day 0 of AZD1222 vaccination. This receptor was identified in an adult in good health.

The DNA is as follows: TGTGCCAGTAGTATAGGGCCGTCGGGCACTGAAGCTTTCTTT. Its protein is CASSIGPSGTEAFF. The V and J segments used are TRBV19 and TRBJ1-1, with no D gene named confidently. CDR1 and CDR2 (LNHDA, SQIVND) derive from the germline V gene (reference sequence). Spanning cysteine to phenylalanine, the CDR3 consists of 14 amino acids. The kept DNA is CDR3 alone, 42 bases in frame from the first base. V and J lose 1 base and 4 bases, and a span of 10 bases separates them.